The 2 T cell receptor beta chains given below trace back to one sample, sequenced in a study of CD8+CD57+ T cells in acquired aplastic anemia. CDR3 and TCR beta VDJ profiling relied on a genomic DNA template. TCRdb independently ran MiXCR on the reads; one entry per CDR3 protein. The sample yields some 240,000 distinct CDR3 sequences, 34% seen once. Sequenced input: sorted CD4+, CD8+, or CD8+CD57+ T cells (not recorded which) from PBMCs. These receptors were obtained from a human donor in good health, serving as a control.

This clonotype was detected only a few times. J is TRBJ2-3 and V is TRBV12-3 or TRBV12-4; D is possibly TRBD2 (6 bases). The CDR3 has 15 amino acids. Trimming took off 2 bases at V and 3 bases at J, with 12 bases between the two ends. Written as DNA, the CDR3 is TGTGCCAGCAGTTTACTAGCGTATAATACAGATACGCAGTATTTT. Protein sequence: CASSLLAYNTDTQYF.

Of note for this clonotype: Since a much larger clone is just one base distant, this may be a read error. The rearrangement uses TRBV5-4 and TRBJ2-1; the D gene could be TRBD1 or TRBD2 (5 bases each). The CDR3 has 15 residues. Germline V gene sequence: CDR1 SGHNT, CDR2 YYREEE (reference sequence). The CDR3 loop is CASSLGGTETNGQFF. CDR3 DNA sequence: TGTGCCAGCAGCTTGGGGGGGACGGAAACCAATGGGCAGTTCTTC.